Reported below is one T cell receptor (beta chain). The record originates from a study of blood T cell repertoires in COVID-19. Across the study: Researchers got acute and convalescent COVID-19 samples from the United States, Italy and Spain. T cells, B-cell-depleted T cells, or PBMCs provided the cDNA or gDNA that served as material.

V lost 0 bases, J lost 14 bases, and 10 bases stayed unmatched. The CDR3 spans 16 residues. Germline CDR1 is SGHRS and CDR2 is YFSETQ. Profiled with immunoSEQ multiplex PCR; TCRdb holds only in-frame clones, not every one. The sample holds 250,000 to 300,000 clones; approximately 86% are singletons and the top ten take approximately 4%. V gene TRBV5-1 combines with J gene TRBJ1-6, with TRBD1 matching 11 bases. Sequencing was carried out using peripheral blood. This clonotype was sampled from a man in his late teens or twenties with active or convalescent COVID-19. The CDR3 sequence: CASSLAGGQGDRSLHF. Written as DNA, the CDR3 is TGCGCCAGCAGCTTGGCCGGGGGACAGGGGGATCGATCCCTCCACTTT.